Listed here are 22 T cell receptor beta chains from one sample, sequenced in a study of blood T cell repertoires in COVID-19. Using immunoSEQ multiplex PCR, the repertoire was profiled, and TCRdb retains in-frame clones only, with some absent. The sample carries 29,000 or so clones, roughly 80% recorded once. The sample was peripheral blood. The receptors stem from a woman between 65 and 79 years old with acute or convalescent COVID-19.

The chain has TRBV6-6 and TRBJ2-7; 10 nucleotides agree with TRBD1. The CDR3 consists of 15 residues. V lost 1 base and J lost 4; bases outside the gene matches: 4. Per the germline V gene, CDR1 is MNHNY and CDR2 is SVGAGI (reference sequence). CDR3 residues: CASSYLGTGAYEQYF. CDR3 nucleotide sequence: TGTGCCAGCAGTTACTTGGGGACAGGGGCGTACGAGCAGTACTTC.

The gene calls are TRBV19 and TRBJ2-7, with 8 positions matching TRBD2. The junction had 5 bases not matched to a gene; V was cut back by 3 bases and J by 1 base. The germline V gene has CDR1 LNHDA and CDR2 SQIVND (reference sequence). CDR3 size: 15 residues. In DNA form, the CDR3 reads TGTGCCAGTAGTATTAGTGGCGGGAGGTCCTACGAGCAGTACTTC. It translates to CASSISGGRSYEQYF.

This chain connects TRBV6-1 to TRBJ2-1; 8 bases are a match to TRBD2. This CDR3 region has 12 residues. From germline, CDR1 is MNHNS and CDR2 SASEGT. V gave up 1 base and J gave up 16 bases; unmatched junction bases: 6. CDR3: CASSEGGTRIFF. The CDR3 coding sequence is TGTGCCAGCAGTGAAGGCGGGACTAGGATTTTCTTC.

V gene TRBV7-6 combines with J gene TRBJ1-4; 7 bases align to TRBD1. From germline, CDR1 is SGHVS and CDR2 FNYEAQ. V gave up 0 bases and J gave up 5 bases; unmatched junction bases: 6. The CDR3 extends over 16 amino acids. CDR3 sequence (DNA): TGTGCCAGCAGCTTAGCGCTATCAGGGGGGAATGAAAAACTGTTTTTT. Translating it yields CASSLALSGGNEKLFF.

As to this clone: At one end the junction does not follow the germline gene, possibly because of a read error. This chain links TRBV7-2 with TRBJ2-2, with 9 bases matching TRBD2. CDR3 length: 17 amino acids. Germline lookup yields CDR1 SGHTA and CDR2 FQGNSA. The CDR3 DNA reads TGTGCCAGCAGCCCAACGGCGCTAGCGGGGAACAGCGGGGAGCTGTTTTTT. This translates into CASSPTALAGNSGELFF.

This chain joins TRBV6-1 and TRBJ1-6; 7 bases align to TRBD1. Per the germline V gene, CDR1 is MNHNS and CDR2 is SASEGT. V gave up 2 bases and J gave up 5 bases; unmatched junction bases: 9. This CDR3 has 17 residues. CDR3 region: CASSEKFRGQNNSPLHF. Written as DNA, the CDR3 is TGTGCCAGCAGTGAAAAGTTTAGGGGACAGAATAATTCACCCCTCCACTTT.

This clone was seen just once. The CDR3 nucleotides are TGTGCCAGCAGCTCCTTAGTCGCGGGGAATGAGCAGTTCTTC. Translation gives CASSSLVAGNEQFF. This chain joins TRBV7-3 and TRBJ2-1; tentative D call: TRBD2 (6 bases). The length of the CDR3 is 14 residues. Germline V gene sequence: CDR1 SGHTA, CDR2 FQGTGA. V shed 4 bases and J shed 7 bases, with 14 bases lying between them.

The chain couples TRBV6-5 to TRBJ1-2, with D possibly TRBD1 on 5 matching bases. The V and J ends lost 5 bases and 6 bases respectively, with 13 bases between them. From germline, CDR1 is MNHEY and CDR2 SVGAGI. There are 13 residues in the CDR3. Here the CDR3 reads CASSPDSDHGYTF. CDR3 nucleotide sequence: TGTGCCAGCAGTCCCGACAGTGATCATGGCTACACCTTC.

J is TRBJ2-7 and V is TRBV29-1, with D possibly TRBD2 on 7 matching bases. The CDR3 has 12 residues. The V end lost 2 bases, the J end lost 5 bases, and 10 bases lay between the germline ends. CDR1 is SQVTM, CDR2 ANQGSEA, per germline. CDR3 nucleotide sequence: TGCAGCGTTGAAACGGGGGGCAACGAGCAGTACTTC. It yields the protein CSVETGGNEQYF.

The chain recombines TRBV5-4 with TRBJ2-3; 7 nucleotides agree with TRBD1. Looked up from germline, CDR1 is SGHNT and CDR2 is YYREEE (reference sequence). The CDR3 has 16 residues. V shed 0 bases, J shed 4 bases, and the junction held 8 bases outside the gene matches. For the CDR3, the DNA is TGTGCCAGCAGCTTGGTCGGAGACAGGGCCGCAGATACGCAGTATTTT. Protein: CASSLVGDRAADTQYF.

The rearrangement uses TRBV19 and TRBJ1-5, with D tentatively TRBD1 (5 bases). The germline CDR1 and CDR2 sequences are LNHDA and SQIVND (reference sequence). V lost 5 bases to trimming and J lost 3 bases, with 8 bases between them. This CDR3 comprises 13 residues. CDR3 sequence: CASSPGFNQPQHF. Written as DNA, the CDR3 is TGTGCCAGTAGTCCAGGGTTCAATCAGCCCCAGCATTTT.

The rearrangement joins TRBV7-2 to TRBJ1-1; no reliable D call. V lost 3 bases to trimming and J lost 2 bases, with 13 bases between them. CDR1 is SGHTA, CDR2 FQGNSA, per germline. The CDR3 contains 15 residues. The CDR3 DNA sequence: TGTGCCAGCAGCTTTCAGTCAGTACCCAACACTGAAGCTTTCTTT. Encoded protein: CASSFQSVPNTEAFF.

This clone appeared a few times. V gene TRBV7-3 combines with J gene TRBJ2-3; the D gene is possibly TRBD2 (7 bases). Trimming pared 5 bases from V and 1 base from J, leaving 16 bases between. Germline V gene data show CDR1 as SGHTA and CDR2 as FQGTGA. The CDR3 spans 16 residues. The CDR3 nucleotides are TGTGCCAGCAGCCACGCGGGGGCTCACGGCACAGATACGCAGTATTTT. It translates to CASSHAGAHGTDTQYF. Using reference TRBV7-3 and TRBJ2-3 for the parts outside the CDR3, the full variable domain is GAGVSQTPSNKVTEKGKYVELRCDPISGHTALYWYRQSLGQGPEFLIYFQGTGAADDSGLPNDRFFAVRPEGSVSTLKIQRTERGDSAVYLCASSHAGAHGTDTQYFGPGTRLTVL.

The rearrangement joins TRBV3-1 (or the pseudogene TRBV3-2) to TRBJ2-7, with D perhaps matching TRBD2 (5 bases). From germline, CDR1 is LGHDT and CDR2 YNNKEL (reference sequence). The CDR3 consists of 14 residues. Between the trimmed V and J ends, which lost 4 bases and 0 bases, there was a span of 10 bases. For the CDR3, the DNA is TGTGCCAGCAGCCCTCTTGGGAGCTCCTACGAGCAGTACTTC. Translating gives CASSPLGSSYEQYF.

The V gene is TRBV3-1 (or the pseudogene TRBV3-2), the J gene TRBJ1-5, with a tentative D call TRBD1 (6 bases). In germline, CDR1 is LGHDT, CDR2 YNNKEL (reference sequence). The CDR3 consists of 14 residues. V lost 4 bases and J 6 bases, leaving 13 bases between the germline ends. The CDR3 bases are TGTGCCAGCAGCCCCGCCAACAGGGCTCAGCCCCAGCATTTT. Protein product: CASSPANRAQPQHF.

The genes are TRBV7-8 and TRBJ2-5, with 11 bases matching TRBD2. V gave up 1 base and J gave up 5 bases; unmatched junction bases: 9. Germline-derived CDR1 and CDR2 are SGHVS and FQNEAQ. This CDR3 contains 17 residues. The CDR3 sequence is CASSLVPSGRKGETQYF. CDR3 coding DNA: TGTGCCAGCAGCTTAGTTCCTAGCGGGAGGAAGGGTGAGACCCAGTACTTC.

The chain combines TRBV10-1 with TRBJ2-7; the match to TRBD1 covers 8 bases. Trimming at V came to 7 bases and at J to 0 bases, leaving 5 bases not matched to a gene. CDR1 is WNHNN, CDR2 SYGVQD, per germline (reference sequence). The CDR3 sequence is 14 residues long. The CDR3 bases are TGCGCCAGCAAGGGACAGGCAATCTCCTACGAGCAGTACTTC. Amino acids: CASKGQAISYEQYF.

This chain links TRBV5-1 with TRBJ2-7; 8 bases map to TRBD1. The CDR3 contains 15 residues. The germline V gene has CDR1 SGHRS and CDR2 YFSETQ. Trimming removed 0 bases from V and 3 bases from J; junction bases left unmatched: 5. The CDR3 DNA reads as TGCGCCAGCAGCTTGGCACAGGGGGGAAACTACGAGCAGTACTTC. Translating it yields CASSLAQGGNYEQYF.

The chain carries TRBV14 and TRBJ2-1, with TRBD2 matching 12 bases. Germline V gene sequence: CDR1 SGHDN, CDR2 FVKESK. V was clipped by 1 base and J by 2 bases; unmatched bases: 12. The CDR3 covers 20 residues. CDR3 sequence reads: CASSQGPAGSSGRAYNEQFF. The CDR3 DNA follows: TGTGCCAGCAGCCAAGGACCGGCCGGGTCTAGCGGGAGGGCCTACAATGAGCAGTTCTTC.

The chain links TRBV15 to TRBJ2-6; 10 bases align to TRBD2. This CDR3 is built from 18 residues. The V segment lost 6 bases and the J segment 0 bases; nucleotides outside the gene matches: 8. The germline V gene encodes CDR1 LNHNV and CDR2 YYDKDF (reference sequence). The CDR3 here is CATRQREGLGSGANVLTF. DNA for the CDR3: TGTGCCACCAGACAGCGGGAGGGCCTCGGCTCTGGGGCCAACGTCCTGACTTTC.

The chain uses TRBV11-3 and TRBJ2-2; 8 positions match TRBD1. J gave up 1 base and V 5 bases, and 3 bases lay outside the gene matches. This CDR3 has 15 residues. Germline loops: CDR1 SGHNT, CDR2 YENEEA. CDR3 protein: CASSPGQGNTGELFF. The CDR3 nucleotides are TGTGCCAGCAGCCCCGGACAGGGGAACACCGGGGAGCTGTTTTTT.

CDR3 residues: CASSLLSQDNQPQHF. CDR3 nucleotides: TGTGCCAGCAGCTTACTTTCCCAGGACAATCAGCCCCAGCATTTT. V and J are TRBV7-9 and TRBJ1-5; D call uncertain. V was trimmed by 2 bases and J by 3 bases, leaving 11 bases between them. Germline V lookup: CDR1 SEHNR, CDR2 FQNEAQ (reference sequence). This CDR3 has 15 amino acids.